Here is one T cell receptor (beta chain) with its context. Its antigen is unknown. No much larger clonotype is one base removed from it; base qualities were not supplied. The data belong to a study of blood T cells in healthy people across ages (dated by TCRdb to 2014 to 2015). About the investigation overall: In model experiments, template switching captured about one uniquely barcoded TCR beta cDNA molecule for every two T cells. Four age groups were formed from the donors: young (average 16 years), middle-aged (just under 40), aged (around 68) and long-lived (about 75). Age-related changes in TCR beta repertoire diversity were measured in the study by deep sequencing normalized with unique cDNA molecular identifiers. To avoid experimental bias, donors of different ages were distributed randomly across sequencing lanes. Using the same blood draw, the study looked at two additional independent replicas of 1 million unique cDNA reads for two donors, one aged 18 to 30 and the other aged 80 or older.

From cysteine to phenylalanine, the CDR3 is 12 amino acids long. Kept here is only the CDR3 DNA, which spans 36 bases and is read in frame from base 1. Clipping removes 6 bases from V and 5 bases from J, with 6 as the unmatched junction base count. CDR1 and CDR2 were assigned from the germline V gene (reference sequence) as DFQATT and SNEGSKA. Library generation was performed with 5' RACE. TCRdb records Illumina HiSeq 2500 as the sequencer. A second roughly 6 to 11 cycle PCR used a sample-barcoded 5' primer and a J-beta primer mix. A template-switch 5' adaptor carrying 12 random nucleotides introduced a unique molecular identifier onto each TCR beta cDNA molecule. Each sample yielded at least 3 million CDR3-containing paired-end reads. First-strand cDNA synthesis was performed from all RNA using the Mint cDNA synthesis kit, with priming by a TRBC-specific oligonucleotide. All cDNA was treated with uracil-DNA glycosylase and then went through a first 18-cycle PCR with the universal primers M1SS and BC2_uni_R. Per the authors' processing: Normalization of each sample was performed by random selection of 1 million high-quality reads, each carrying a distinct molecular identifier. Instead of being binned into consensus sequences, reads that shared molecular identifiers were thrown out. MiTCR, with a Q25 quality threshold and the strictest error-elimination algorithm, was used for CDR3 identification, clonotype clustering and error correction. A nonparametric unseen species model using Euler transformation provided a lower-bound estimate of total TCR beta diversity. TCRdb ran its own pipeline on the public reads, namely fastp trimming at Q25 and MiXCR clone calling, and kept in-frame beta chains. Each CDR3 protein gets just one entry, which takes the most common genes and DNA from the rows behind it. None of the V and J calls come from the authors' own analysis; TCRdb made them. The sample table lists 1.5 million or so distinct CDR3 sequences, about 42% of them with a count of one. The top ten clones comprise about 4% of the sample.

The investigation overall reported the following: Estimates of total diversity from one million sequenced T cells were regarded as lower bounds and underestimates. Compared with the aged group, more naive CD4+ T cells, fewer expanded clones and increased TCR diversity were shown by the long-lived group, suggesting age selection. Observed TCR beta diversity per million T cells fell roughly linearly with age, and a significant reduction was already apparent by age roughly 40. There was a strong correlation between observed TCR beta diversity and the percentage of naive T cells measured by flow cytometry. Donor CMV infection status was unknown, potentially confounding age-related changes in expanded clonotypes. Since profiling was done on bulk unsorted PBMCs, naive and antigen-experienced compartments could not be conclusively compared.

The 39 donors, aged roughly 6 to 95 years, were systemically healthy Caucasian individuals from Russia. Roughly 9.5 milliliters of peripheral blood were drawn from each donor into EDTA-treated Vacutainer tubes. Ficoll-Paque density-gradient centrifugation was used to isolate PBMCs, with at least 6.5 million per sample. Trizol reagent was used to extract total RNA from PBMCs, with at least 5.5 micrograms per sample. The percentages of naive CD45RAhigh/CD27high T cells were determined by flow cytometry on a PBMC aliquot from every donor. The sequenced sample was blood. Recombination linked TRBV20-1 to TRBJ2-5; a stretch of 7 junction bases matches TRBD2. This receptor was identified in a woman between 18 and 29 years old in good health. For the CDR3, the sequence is CSAAGVVETQYF. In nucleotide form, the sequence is TGCAGTGCGGCGGGAGTAGTGGAGACCCAGTACTTC.